A single sample gave rise to the 23 T cell receptor beta chains below, sequenced in a study of blood T cell repertoires in COVID-19. TCRdb's copy holds only in-frame clones and misses some; the assay was immunoSEQ multiplex PCR. The data contain roughly 200,000 clones, under 90% of them singletons. Sequencing was carried out using peripheral blood. The receptors stem from a woman older than 75 with active or convalescent COVID-19.

The rearrangement joins TRBV9 to TRBJ2-3; maybe TRBD1 (6 bases). This CDR3 contains 15 residues. Germline CDR1 and CDR2: SGDLS and YYNGEE. V lost 0 bases and J lost 1, with 9 bases in between. The CDR3: CASSVGGGGTDTQYF. CDR3 sequence (DNA): TGTGCCAGCAGCGTAGGAGGGGGTGGCACAGATACGCAGTATTTT.

Points on this clone: Other DNA sequences in the same sample also yield this CDR3. The rearrangement links TRBV7-3 to TRBJ2-1; tentatively, D is TRBD2 (6 bases). The germline gives CDR1 SGHTA, CDR2 FQGTGA. This CDR3 has 14 residues. V was trimmed by 2 bases and J by 4 bases, leaving 9 bases between them. The CDR3 sequence: CASSLGTAYNEQFF. DNA of the CDR3: TGTGCCAGCAGCTTAGGGACTGCATACAATGAGCAGTTCTTC.

This chain connects TRBV5-1 to TRBJ1-4, with D maybe TRBD1 (6 bases). From germline, CDR1 is SGHRS and CDR2 YFSETQ. Trimming removed 1 base at V and 3 bases at J, with 10 bases between. The CDR3 totals 15 residues. CDR3 coding DNA: TGCGCCAGCAGCTTGTATCAGGGGCCTAATGAAAAACTGTTTTTT. It translates to CASSLYQGPNEKLFF. Supplemented by reference TRBV5-1 and TRBJ1-4, the full variable domain reads KAGVTQTPRYLIKTRGQQVTLSCSPISGHRSVSWYQQTPGQGLQFLFEYFSETQRNKGNFPGRFSGRQFSNSRSEMNVSTLELGDSALYLCASSLYQGPNEKLFFGSGTQLSVL.

This clone has a handful of counts. The V gene is TRBV28, the J gene TRBJ1-1; 10 bases agree with TRBD1. Germline-derived CDR1 and CDR2 are MDHEN and SYDVKM. The CDR3 has 14 residues. V shed 5 bases, J shed 3 bases, and the junction held 3 bases outside the gene matches. CDR3 sequence: CASSPGTGDTEAFF. The CDR3 bases are TGTGCCAGCAGTCCCGGGACAGGGGACACTGAAGCTTTCTTT.

V usage is TRBV7-2 and J usage is TRBJ1-4, with D uncertain. Germline V gives CDR1 SGHTA, CDR2 FQGNSA. The CDR3 contains 15 residues. Trimming took 2 bases from V and 7 from J, leaving 14 bases between them. CDR3 protein: CASSLNPFSGEKLFF. The DNA of the CDR3 is TGTGCCAGCAGCTTAAACCCTTTCTCCGGTGAAAAACTGTTTTTT.

The V and J genes are TRBV15 and TRBJ2-5, with D possibly TRBD2 on 6 matching bases. There are 14 residues in the CDR3. Per the germline V gene, CDR1 is LNHNV and CDR2 is YYDKDF (reference sequence). The germline V and J ends were trimmed by 5 bases and 4 bases, with 14 bases remaining between them. The CDR3 region is CATSRGVGGETQYF. The CDR3 DNA is TGTGCCACCAGCCGCGGGGTCGGGGGAGAGACCCAGTACTTC. The full variable domain, with the rest looked up from reference TRBV15 and TRBJ2-5, is DAMVIQNPRYQVTQFGKPVTLSCSQTLNHNVMYWYQQKSSQAPKLLFHYYDKDFNNEADTPDNFQSRRPNTSFCFLDIRSPGLGDTAMYLCATSRGVGGETQYFGPGTRLLVL.

The V gene is TRBV6-5, the J gene TRBJ2-1; D not certain. The CDR3 contains 12 residues. Germline CDR1 is MNHEY and CDR2 is SVGAGI. V dropped 5 bases and J dropped 9 bases, with 11 bases sitting between them. For the CDR3, the DNA is TGTGCCAGCAGTCCAATGAGTGGTGAGCAGTTCTTC. Residues: CASSPMSGEQFF.

The sample holds one count of this clone. The chain is built from TRBV4-3 and TRBJ2-1; no definite D call. Germline loops: CDR1 LGHNA, CDR2 YSLEER. The germline V and J ends were trimmed by 1 base and 3 bases, with 13 bases remaining between them. This CDR3 region has 16 residues. CDR3 protein: CASSQGMAAHYNEQFF. As DNA, the CDR3 is TGCGCCAGCAGCCAAGGGATGGCGGCTCACTACAATGAGCAGTTCTTC.

The CDR3 sequence: CASSPGAPRGTTGTDTQYF. The CDR3 DNA reads TGTGCCAGCTCACCGGGAGCGCCTCGGGGCACCACAGGGACAGATACGCAGTATTTT. This chain joins TRBV18 and TRBJ2-3, with a weak D call TRBD1 (6 bases). The CDR3 has 19 amino acids. V shed 3 bases and J shed 3 bases, with 25 bases lying between them. CDR1 and CDR2 from the germline V gene are KGHSH and LQKENI.

V usage is TRBV5-1 and J usage is TRBJ2-7; tentative D call: TRBD2 (5 bases). Germline CDR1 SGHRS, CDR2 YFSETQ. V was shortened by 2 bases and J by 0 bases, with 12 bases between the two germline ends. This CDR3 has 15 amino acids. CDR3 nucleotide sequence: TGCGCCAGCAGCTTCAGCGGAAAAAGCTCCTACGAGCAGTACTTC. Translated, it gives CASSFSGKSSYEQYF.

The chain links TRBV19 to TRBJ1-5, with D possibly being TRBD1 (5 bases). The CDR3 covers 15 residues. Germline V gene sequence: CDR1 LNHDA, CDR2 SQIVND (reference sequence). The V gene lost 3 bases and the J gene lost 9 bases, with 18 bases spanning the gap. CDR3 sequence: CASSIGQGYARPQHF. The CDR3 coding sequence is TGTGCCAGTAGTATTGGTCAGGGATACGCTCGGCCCCAGCATTTT.

The chain carries TRBV7-9 and TRBJ2-5; D remains ambiguous. This CDR3 comprises 14 residues. V was trimmed by 1 base and J by 4 bases, leaving 10 bases between them. Germline values: CDR1 SEHNR, CDR2 FQNEAQ (reference sequence). This CDR3 reads CASSLEKSGETQYF. CDR3 nucleotide sequence: TGTGCCAGCAGCTTAGAGAAGTCGGGAGAGACCCAGTACTTC.

This rearrangement joins TRBV2 to TRBJ1-1; D is uncertain. CDR3 length: 13 residues. The ends were cut back, 11 bases at V and 0 bases at J, with 13 bases in the middle. Germline values: CDR1 SNHLY, CDR2 FYNNEI. DNA for the CDR3: TGTGCCGCGACCGGGAATTTGAACACTGAAGCTTTCTTT. Translating gives CAATGNLNTEAFF.

The chain couples TRBV5-1 to TRBJ2-7; a weak D match, TRBD1 (6 bases). With 4 bases removed from V and 0 bases from J, the gap between germline ends came to 14 bases. CDR1 SGHRS and CDR2 YFSETQ come from the germline V gene. This CDR3 spans 15 amino acids. The DNA of the CDR3 is TGCGCCAGCAGCCCTATACTAGGGGGCTCCTACGAGCAGTACTTC. Amino acid sequence: CASSPILGGSYEQYF. The variable domain in full, completed from reference TRBV5-1 and TRBJ2-7, reads KAGVTQTPRYLIKTRGQQVTLSCSPISGHRSVSWYQQTPGQGLQFLFEYFSETQRNKGNFPGRFSGRQFSNSRSEMNVSTLELGDSALYLCASSPILGGSYEQYFGPGTRLTVT.

The chain carries TRBV5-4 and TRBJ1-3, with TRBD1 matching 12 bases. The CDR3 consists of 20 residues. With 1 base clipped from V and 0 bases from J, the junction kept 11 bases outside the gene matches. CDR1 is SGHNT and CDR2 is YYREEE in the germline V gene (reference sequence). CDR3 protein: CASSLWPGQGARASGNTIYF. The CDR3 nucleotides are TGTGCCAGCAGCTTGTGGCCGGGACAGGGGGCGCGGGCCTCTGGAAACACCATATATTTT. Drawing the rest from reference TRBV5-4 and TRBJ1-3, the complete variable domain is ETGVTQSPTHLIKTRGQQVTLRCSSQSGHNTVSWYQQALGQGPQFIFQYYREEENGRGNFPPRFSGLQFPNYSSELNVNALELDDSALYLCASSLWPGQGARASGNTIYFGEGSWLTVV.

This chain links TRBV2 with TRBJ1-2; 10 nucleotides line up with TRBD1. The CDR3 is 20 amino acids. V dropped 6 bases and J dropped 3; count of bases not matched to a gene: 22. Germline V CDR1 and CDR2: SNHLY, FYNNEI. CDR3 region: CASSGGGAPGQGTHYYGYTF. DNA for the CDR3: TGTGCCAGCAGCGGGGGGGGAGCACCGGGACAGGGGACCCACTACTATGGCTACACCTTC.

This clone was counted a few times. J is TRBJ2-7 and V is TRBV5-4; D perhaps matches TRBD1 (6 bases). CDR1 SGHNT and CDR2 YYREEE come from the germline V gene (reference sequence). V lost 4 bases and J lost 3, with 11 bases in between. This CDR3 comprises 13 residues. The CDR3 nucleotides are TGTGCCAGCAGCCGGGACACTTTCTACGAGCAGTACTTC. Its protein is CASSRDTFYEQYF.

CDR3 bases: TGTGCCAGCAGTTTATATTTACTAGCGGGGGGGTATAATGAGCAGTTCTTC. Amino acids: CASSLYLLAGGYNEQFF. The chain employs TRBV28 and TRBJ2-1; the match to TRBD2 covers 13 bases. CDR1 is MDHEN, CDR2 SYDVKM, per germline. V trimming: 1 base; J trimming: 7 bases; junction bases outside the gene matches: 7. The CDR3 runs 17 residues.

In DNA, the CDR3 is TGTGCCAGTAGTATAGGGACTTTAAGGGCCACAGATACGCAGTATTTT. This translates into CASSIGTLRATDTQYF. The V call is TRBV19, the J call TRBJ2-3; a possible D gene is TRBD2 (5 bases). This CDR3 spans 16 amino acids. Germline V CDR1 and CDR2: LNHDA, SQIVND (reference sequence). V dropped 1 base and J dropped 2 bases, with 13 bases sitting between them.

The chain links TRBV6-2 or TRBV6-3 to TRBJ2-7; 9 bases line up with TRBD1. Germline-derived CDR1 and CDR2 are MNHEY and SVGEGT. Germline trimming cut 0 bases from V and 4 bases from J; bases unmatched to any gene: 7. This CDR3 region has 16 residues. The DNA of the CDR3 is TGTGCCAGCAGTTACTCCTACACAGGGGGCGGTTACGAGCAGTACTTC. This sequence encodes CASSYSYTGGGYEQYF.

The chain employs TRBV3-1 (or the pseudogene TRBV3-2) and TRBJ2-7; D is perhaps TRBD1 (6 bases). CDR1 and CDR2 (germline): LGHDT, YNNKEL (reference sequence). The CDR3 runs to 12 residues. Trimming stripped 5 bases from V and 9 bases from J, with 14 bases between. The CDR3 loop reads CASSSGQGWQYF. The CDR3 region has the DNA TGTGCCAGCAGCTCGGGACAAGGCTGGCAGTACTTC.

The V and J genes are TRBV29-1 and TRBJ1-2; no reliable D call. Germline CDR1 reads SQVTM; CDR2 reads ANQGSEA. The CDR3 is 13 amino acids. Trimming took off 4 bases at V and 2 bases at J, with 11 bases between the two ends. CDR3 bases: TGCAGCGTTGGGGCCCCAATAAACTATGGCTACACCTTC. Encoded protein: CSVGAPINYGYTF.

This clone has only a few counts. The rearrangement links TRBV29-1 to TRBJ1-1; D is possibly TRBD1 (6 bases). This CDR3 comprises 14 residues. V lost 3 bases, J lost 0 bases, and 11 bases lay in between. Germline V lookup: CDR1 SQVTM, CDR2 ANQGSEA. The CDR3 protein is CSVEGALVNTEAFF. CDR3 bases: TGCAGCGTTGAGGGGGCTCTAGTGAACACTGAAGCTTTCTTT.